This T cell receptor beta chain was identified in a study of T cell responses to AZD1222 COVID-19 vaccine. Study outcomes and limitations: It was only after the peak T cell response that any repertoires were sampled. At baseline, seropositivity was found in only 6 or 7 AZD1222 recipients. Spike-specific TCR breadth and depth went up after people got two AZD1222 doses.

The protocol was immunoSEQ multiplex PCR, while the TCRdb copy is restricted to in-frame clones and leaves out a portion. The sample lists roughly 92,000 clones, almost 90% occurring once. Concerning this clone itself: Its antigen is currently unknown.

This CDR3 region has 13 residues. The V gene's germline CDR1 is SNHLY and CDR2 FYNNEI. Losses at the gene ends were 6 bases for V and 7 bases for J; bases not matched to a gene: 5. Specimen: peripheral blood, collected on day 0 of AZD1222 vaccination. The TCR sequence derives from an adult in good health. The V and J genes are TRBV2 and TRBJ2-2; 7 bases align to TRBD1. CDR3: CASRGQEDGELFF. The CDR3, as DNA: TGTGCCAGCAGAGGACAGGAGGACGGGGAGCTGTTTTTT.